The 14 T cell receptor beta chains below come from one sample, sequenced in a study of blood T cell repertoires in COVID-19. Sequencing was performed with immunoSEQ multiplex PCR; in TCRdb, only in-frame clones are kept and a portion is missing. The profile shows 200,000 or so clones, about 80% of them singletons. The specimen sequenced was PBMCs or T cells enriched from blood (not recorded which). These receptors were taken from a man aged 60 to 75 who had recovered from COVID-19.

This chain links TRBV5-6 with TRBJ2-7, with 8 bases lining up with TRBD1. The germline V gene has CDR1 SGHDT and CDR2 YYEEEE. The CDR3 is 14 residues long. Trimming removed 4 bases from V and 5 bases from J; junction bases left unmatched: 8. The CDR3 sequence is CASSPWDRLNEQYF. The CDR3 DNA follows: TGTGCCAGCAGCCCCTGGGACAGGCTCAACGAGCAGTACTTC.

The chain combines TRBV24-1 with TRBJ2-1; 12 nucleotides agree with TRBD2. The trim removed 4 bases at V and 3 bases at J, leaving 6 bases unmatched. CDR1 is KGHDR and CDR2 is SFDVKD in the germline V gene. This CDR3 has 17 residues. The chain's CDR3 is CATSDPLAGGFYNEQFF. The CDR3 coding sequence is TGTGCCACCAGTGACCCACTAGCGGGGGGTTTCTACAATGAGCAGTTCTTC.

The CDR3 protein is CAWSVGLAGGPTYNEQFF. CDR3 DNA: TGTGCCTGGAGTGTGGGACTAGCGGGGGGACCCACCTACAATGAGCAGTTCTTC. V and J are TRBV30 and TRBJ2-1; 15 nucleotides match TRBD2. J gave up 2 bases and V 0 bases, and 5 bases lay outside the gene matches. CDR3 length: 18 amino acids. CDR1 is GTSNPN, CDR2 SVGIG, per germline (reference sequence).

The chain uses TRBV11-2 and TRBJ2-3; 9 nucleotides line up with TRBD1. Germline V gene lookup returns CDR1 SGHAT and CDR2 FQNNGV. The CDR3 is 15 residues long. The V gene end was trimmed by 3 bases and the J gene end by 3 bases; junction bases not matched to a gene: 4. DNA for the CDR3: TGTGCCAGCAGCTTCGACAGGGGGAGGACAGATACGCAGTATTTT. This codes for CASSFDRGRTDTQYF.

The gene calls are TRBV5-5 and TRBJ2-2; weak D call: TRBD1 (7 bases). Trimming took off 0 bases at V and 4 bases at J, with 10 bases between the two ends. This CDR3 region has 15 residues. Germline loops: CDR1 SGHKS, CDR2 YYEKEE (reference sequence). The chain's CDR3 is CASSLGQGGTGELFF. The CDR3 DNA reads TGTGCCAGCAGCTTGGGTCAGGGGGGCACCGGGGAGCTGTTTTTT.

The rearrangement joins TRBV7-3 to TRBJ2-4; 9 positions agree with TRBD2. The CDR3 extends over 13 amino acids. Germline V gene sequence: CDR1 SGHTA, CDR2 FQGTGA. V trimming: 4 bases; J trimming: 6 bases; junction bases outside the gene matches: 1. Here the CDR3 DNA reads TGTGCCAGCAGCTATAGCGGGGGAAACATTCAGTACTTC. It specifies CASSYSGGNIQYF. Together with reference TRBV7-3 and TRBJ2-4, the CDR3 gives the full variable domain: GAGVSQTPSNKVTEKGKYVELRCDPISGHTALYWYRQSLGQGPEFLIYFQGTGAADDSGLPNDRFFAVRPEGSVSTLKIQRTERGDSAVYLCASSYSGGNIQYFGAGTRLSVL.

This chain uses TRBV4-2 with TRBJ2-7; tentatively, D is TRBD1 (5 bases). This CDR3 has 14 residues. V lost 8 bases to trimming and J lost 7 bases, with 21 bases between them. Germline V gene data show CDR1 as LGHNA and CDR2 as YNFKEQ. CDR3 sequence: CASQGASSPTEQYF. Written as DNA, the CDR3 is TGTGCCAGCCAAGGGGCCAGTTCTCCTACGGAGCAGTACTTC.

The chain joins TRBV7-9 to TRBJ2-2; D unresolved. Germline lookup yields CDR1 SEHNR and CDR2 FQNEAQ (reference sequence). The length of the CDR3 is 15 residues. Trimming stripped 1 base from V and 2 bases from J, with 8 bases between. This chain's CDR3 is CASSLDSINTGELFF. The DNA for the CDR3 is TGTGCCAGCAGCTTAGATAGCATTAACACCGGGGAGCTGTTTTTT.

The chain links TRBV7-9 to TRBJ2-3; 8 bases match TRBD2. This CDR3 is built from 14 residues. Germline V CDR1 and CDR2: SEHNR, FQNEAQ (reference sequence). V was pared by 5 bases and J by 2 bases, with 3 bases of the junction left unmatched. DNA for the CDR3: TGTGCCAGCAGCCCTAGCGGGTCCACAGATACGCAGTATTTT. It encodes CASSPSGSTDTQYF. Complete variable domain (other parts from reference TRBV7-9 and TRBJ2-3): DTGVSQNPRHKITKRGQNVTFRCDPISEHNRLYWYRQTLGQGPEFLTYFQNEAQLEKSRLLSDRFSAERPKGSFSTLEIQRTEQGDSAMYLCASSPSGSTDTQYFGPGTRLTVL.

V gene TRBV6-5 combines with J gene TRBJ1-6, with a weak D call TRBD1 (5 bases). There are 16 residues in the CDR3. Per the germline V gene, CDR1 is MNHEY and CDR2 is SVGAGI. Trimming pared 2 bases from V and 6 bases from J, leaving 14 bases between. CDR3 sequence: CASSYQARALNSPLHF. In DNA form, the CDR3 reads TGTGCCAGCAGTTACCAGGCCAGGGCGCTTAATTCACCCCTCCACTTT.

This chain connects TRBV7-2 to TRBJ2-5; 7 bases are shared with TRBD2. Germline CDR1 is SGHTA and CDR2 is FQGNSA. CDR3 length: 14 residues. Losses at the gene ends were 8 bases for V and 4 bases for J; bases not matched to a gene: 10. The CDR3 region has the DNA TGTGCCAGCGGGTGGGGGGGAAATTTAGAGACCCAGTACTTC. Translating gives CASGWGGNLETQYF.

The J gene is TRBJ1-5, the V gene TRBV24-1; D might be TRBD1 (5 bases). The CDR3 sequence is 18 residues long. The V and J ends lost 9 bases and 3 bases respectively, with 26 bases between them. Germline CDR1 reads KGHDR; CDR2 reads SFDVKD. The CDR3 sequence: CATRPEPKGHLSNQPQHF. The CDR3 region has the DNA TGTGCCACCCGACCCGAGCCGAAAGGACACCTTTCCAATCAGCCCCAGCATTTT.

The chain uses TRBV9 and TRBJ2-2; D gene ambiguous. V lost 0 bases and J 5 bases, leaving 14 bases between the germline ends. The CDR3 consists of 16 residues. Germline CDR1 and CDR2: SGDLS and YYNGEE. The CDR3 bases are TGTGCCAGCAGCGTAGCTTGGCCTTCCGTTACCGGGGAGCTGTTTTTT. This encodes CASSVAWPSVTGELFF.

This clone occurred a few times. V gene TRBV5-5 combines with J gene TRBJ2-3; D gene ambiguous. The CDR3 length is 14 residues. CDR1 SGHKS and CDR2 YYEKEE come from the germline V gene (reference sequence). V gave up 0 bases and J gave up 3 bases, with 8 bases separating them. DNA of the CDR3: TGTGCCAGCAGCTTGGGGAGAAGGACAGATACGCAGTATTTT. Translated: CASSLGRRTDTQYF.